The sequence of this T cell receptor (beta chain) was determined in a study of metastatic and nonmetastatic thyroid tumors. The overall study: Repertoire comparison spanned blood and tumor or nodule tissue of malignant and benign thyroid patients. Study results and limitations: Across blood and tumor, TCR beta diversity in malignant thyroid tumors was reportedly significantly higher than in benign nodules.

Patients were all untreated before their thyroid surgery. Points on this clone: Its target is not known.

V lost 0 bases, J lost 1 base, and 9 bases lay in between. CDR3 size: 15 residues. Germline-derived CDR1 and CDR2 are MNHEY and SVGEGT. Original handling: To classify distant metastasis in papillary thyroid cancer, a model was built from CDR3 differences across clinicopathological groups. TCRdb redid the clone calls on the PCR reads using MiXCR. The V and J calls and clone size come from TCRdb's table, not from the authors' own analysis. Here the sample spans about 21,000 clones, roughly 18% being singletons. The V gene is TRBV6-2 or TRBV6-3, the J gene TRBJ1-1; no definite D call. This TCR came from a male donor with papillary thyroid cancer or a benign thyroid nodule (not recorded which). Some clones in this sample may be carry-over from other donors' samples. The sequenced material came from blood. CDR3 bases: TGTGCCAGCAGTTACTCGGTCGCTACGAACACTGAAGCTTTCTTT. This translates into CASSYSVATNTEAFF.